One sample yielded the 32 T cell receptor beta chains listed below, sequenced in a study of human T cells and chemical hapten exposure. Time point defined: patch test 1, 2 weeks after DPC sensitization. Treatment reported: therapeutic diphenylcyclopropenone sensitization with weekly scalp DPC. TCRdb reanalysed the RACE reads using MiXCR and keeps one entry per CDR3 protein. This table has 79,000 or so distinct CDR3 sequences, 25% to 40% appearing once. Specimen: whole blood, collected in connection with sensitization to the hapten diphenylcyclopropenone (DPC). The receptor set was obtained from a man aged 35-49 years with alopecia areata. Some clones in this sample may be carry-over from other donors' samples.

In its sample, this clonotype was seen a few times. V gene TRBV24-1 combines with J gene TRBJ2-1; perhaps D is TRBD1 or TRBD2 (5 bases each). CDR3 length: 12 amino acids. Germline V gene data show CDR1 as KGHDR and CDR2 as SFDVKD. Deletions cut 7 bases from V and 11 bases from J, with 14 bases between. CDR3: CATSRDQMKQFF. DNA of the CDR3: TGTGCCACCAGCCGGGACCAAATGAAGCAGTTCTTC.

The rearrangement links TRBV6-2 or TRBV6-3 to TRBJ2-1, with 10 bases matching TRBD1. The J segment lost 10 bases and the V segment lost 2 bases, leaving 11 bases of the junction unmatched. CDR1 MNHEY and CDR2 SVGEGT come from the germline V gene. The CDR3 has 16 residues. The CDR3 DNA reads TGTGCCAGCAGTTACCCCACCGGGACAGGGGTTTTGGAGCAGTTCTTC. Amino acids: CASSYPTGTGVLEQFF.

In this sample, this clonotype turned up a few times. The chain links TRBV19 to TRBJ2-7; TRBD2 aligns across 8 bases. The CDR3 has 15 residues. V lost 5 bases, J lost 0 bases, and 6 bases stayed unmatched. Germline loops: CDR1 LNHDA, CDR2 SQIVND (reference sequence). The CDR3 nucleotides read TGTGCCAGTAGTCCCGTAGCGGGGAGCTCCTACGAGCAGTACTTC. This codes for CASSPVAGSSYEQYF.

This clonotype was counted only a few times. The CDR3 coding sequence is TGTGCCAGCAGTCCGGGACTAGTTACGAAGCAGTACTTC. Residues: CASSPGLVTKQYF. This chain connects TRBV7-9 to TRBJ2-7; 8 nucleotides agree with TRBD2. The germline V gene encodes CDR1 SEHNR and CDR2 FQNEAQ (reference sequence). This CDR3 comprises 13 residues. V was pared by 6 bases and J by 8 bases, with 9 bases of the junction left unmatched.

This clonotype was found a few times. The V call is TRBV27, the J call TRBJ2-7; D is perhaps TRBD2 (5 bases). The CDR3 is made up of 14 amino acids. Deletions cut 3 bases from V and 2 bases from J, with 11 bases between. CDR1 MNHEY and CDR2 SMNVEV come from the germline V gene (reference sequence). The chain's CDR3 is CASSFSGRPYEQYF. CDR3 coding DNA: TGTGCCAGCAGTTTCAGCGGACGGCCCTACGAGCAGTACTTC.

The chain has TRBV18 and TRBJ2-4; D is unresolved. V gave up 1 base and J gave up 8 bases, with 9 bases separating them. CDR3 length: 13 amino acids. Germline V gene lookup returns CDR1 KGHSH and CDR2 LQKENI. CDR3 sequence reads: CASSPRQVDIQYF. In nucleotides, the CDR3 is TGTGCCAGCTCACCACGCCAGGTAGACATTCAGTACTTC.

The gene calls are TRBV7-2 and TRBJ2-3, with 9 bases matching TRBD2. The CDR3 sequence is 19 residues long. Germline V lookup: CDR1 SGHTA, CDR2 FQGNSA. With 1 base clipped from V and 0 bases from J, the junction kept 11 bases outside the gene matches. CDR3 DNA sequence: TGTGCCAGCAGCTTAGGCCCGCTAGCGGGGAGGGATAGCACAGATACGCAGTATTTT. Translation: CASSLGPLAGRDSTDTQYF. The variable domain in full, with the rest retrieved from reference TRBV7-2 and TRBJ2-3, is GAGVSQSPSNKVTEKGKDVELRCDPISGHTALYWYRQSLGQGLEFLIYFQGNSAPDKSGLPSDRFSAERTGGSVSTLTIQRTQQEDSAVYLCASSLGPLAGRDSTDTQYFGPGTRLTVL.

This clonotype was seen a few times. This chain connects TRBV6-5 to TRBJ2-1; TRBD2 matches at 7 bases. Germline V gene sequence: CDR1 MNHEY, CDR2 SVGAGI. This CDR3 comprises 13 residues. The V and J ends lost 9 bases and 6 bases, in that order; junction bases with no gene match: 8. The CDR3 spells CASKTGTTNEQFF. The CDR3 DNA reads as TGTGCCAGTAAGACCGGGACTACCAATGAGCAGTTCTTC.

There are a few counts of this clonotype. This chain connects TRBV20-1 to TRBJ2-1, with a weak D call TRBD2 (6 bases). CDR3 length: 16 residues. CDR1 DFQATT and CDR2 SNEGSKA come from the germline V gene (reference sequence). V was shortened by 6 bases and J by 8 bases, with 26 bases between the two germline ends. The CDR3 sequence is CSARDGGRGNPHEQFF. CDR3 in DNA: TGCAGTGCGCGCGACGGTGGGCGCGGGAACCCCCATGAGCAGTTCTTC.

The rearrangement uses TRBV12-3 or TRBV12-4 and TRBJ2-3; weak D call: TRBD2 (6 bases). CDR3 length equals 15 residues. The ends were cut back, 1 base at V and 6 bases at J, with 14 bases in the middle. CDR3 DNA: TGTGCCAGCAGTTTAGGGCTACTAGCATCCGATACGCAGTATTTT. Protein product: CASSLGLLASDTQYF.

This clonotype has a handful of counts. The genes are TRBV18 and TRBJ2-7; TRBD1 or TRBD2 may be the D gene (5 bases each). There are 11 residues in the CDR3. Germline assignment: CDR1 KGHSH and CDR2 LQKENI. The ends were cut back, 3 bases at V and 6 bases at J, with 6 bases in the middle. The CDR3 loop reads CASSPGTEQYF. The DNA for the CDR3 is TGTGCCAGCTCACCCGGGACCGAGCAGTACTTC.

This clonotype was seen just once. This sequence joins TRBV20-1 and TRBJ1-2; 7 nucleotides match TRBD1. V gave up 1 base and J gave up 4 bases; unmatched junction bases: 3. This CDR3 is 13 amino acids long. Germline V gene sequence: CDR1 DFQATT, CDR2 SNEGSKA (reference sequence). CDR3 protein: CSARVRQGYGYTF. CDR3 sequence (DNA): TGCAGTGCTAGAGTGAGACAGGGCTATGGCTACACCTTC.

This chain joins TRBV30 and TRBJ2-5, with D possibly called TRBD1 or TRBD2 (5 bases each). CDR1 and CDR2 (germline): GTSNPN, SVGIG (reference sequence). The CDR3 length is 11 residues. The DNA for the CDR3 is TGTGCTTGGGGGATTGGGGAGACCCAGTACTTC. It translates to CAWGIGETQYF.

The chain is built from TRBV6-5 and TRBJ2-1, with D unresolved. CDR1 is MNHEY, CDR2 SVGAGI, per germline. The CDR3 length is 13 residues. The V and J ends lost 5 bases and 10 bases respectively, with 15 bases between them. For the CDR3, the DNA is TGTGCCAGCAGTACACCTCTGCGGCAGGAGCAGTTCTTC. Translation gives CASSTPLRQEQFF.

The chain joins TRBV16 to TRBJ2-1, with D perhaps matching TRBD2 (5 bases). V dropped 7 bases and J dropped 6 bases, with 13 bases sitting between them. CDR1 and CDR2 (germline): KGHSY, FQNENV. The CDR3 spans 13 residues. The CDR3 loop reads CASTPTKSNEQFF. The CDR3 nucleotides are TGTGCCAGCACACCGACTAAGAGCAATGAGCAGTTCTTC. The full variable domain, in which reference TRBV16 and TRBJ2-1 provide the parts outside the CDR3, is GEEVAQTPKHLVRGEGQKAKLYCAPIKGHSYVFWYQQVLKNEFKFLISFQNENVFDETGMPKERFSAKCLPNSPCSLEIQATKLEDSAVYFCASTPTKSNEQFFGPGTRLTVL.

This clonotype was found a few times. The rearrangement uses TRBV28 and TRBJ2-1; TRBD1 aligns across 9 bases. The CDR3 runs to 15 residues. The junction had 4 bases not matched to a gene; V was cut back by 3 bases and J by 4 bases. Germline assignment: CDR1 MDHEN and CDR2 SYDVKM. The DNA for the CDR3 is TGTGCCAGCAGTTTTCGGGACAGGGTATACAATGAGCAGTTCTTC. Amino acids: CASSFRDRVYNEQFF.

This clonotype was counted only a few times. V is TRBV20-1 and J is TRBJ2-1, with 9 bases identical to TRBD2. The CDR3 covers 16 residues. V shed 2 bases, J shed 6 bases, and the junction held 11 bases outside the gene matches. The germline V gene encodes CDR1 DFQATT and CDR2 SNEGSKA (reference sequence). CDR3 region: CSARRPIAGEFNEQFF. DNA of the CDR3: TGCAGTGCTAGACGGCCAATAGCGGGAGAGTTCAATGAGCAGTTCTTC.

The rearrangement links TRBV28 to TRBJ1-1; D possibly corresponds to TRBD1 (5 bases). The CDR3 has 14 amino acids. CDR1 is MDHEN and CDR2 is SYDVKM in the germline V gene. Trimming shortened V by 7 bases and J by 4 bases, and 16 bases separated the two germline ends. Here the CDR3 reads CASTLTRGLTEAFF. DNA for the CDR3: TGTGCCAGCACCCTGACCCGGGGACTCACTGAAGCTTTCTTT.

In this sample, this clonotype turned up a few times. V is TRBV6-2 or TRBV6-3 and J is TRBJ2-1; D not resolved. The CDR3 is 13 amino acids. Germline V lookup: CDR1 MNHEY, CDR2 SVGEGT. The V gene lost 9 bases and the J gene lost 6 bases, with 15 bases spanning the gap. The CDR3 spells CASLKTGSNEQFF. The CDR3 bases are TGTGCCAGTCTTAAGACCGGAAGCAATGAGCAGTTCTTC.

This chain connects TRBV3-1 to TRBJ2-7; D uncertain. V lost 1 base to trimming and J lost 2 bases, with 12 bases between them. The CDR3 loop spans 15 amino acids. Germline CDR1 reads LGHDT; CDR2 reads YNNKEL (reference sequence). CDR3 sequence reads: CASSQVPDPAYEQYF. The DNA for the CDR3 is TGTGCCAGCAGCCAAGTCCCGGACCCTGCCTACGAGCAGTACTTC.

The chain uses TRBV9 and TRBJ2-2; D is ambiguous. V was cut by 3 bases and J by 6 bases, with 15 bases left in between. CDR1 is SGDLS and CDR2 is YYNGEE in the germline V gene. CDR3 length: 15 amino acids. DNA of the CDR3: TGTGCCAGCAGCGCCGACGGAAGAGGTCCCGGGGAGCTGTTTTTT. It specifies CASSADGRGPGELFF.

This chain joins TRBV28 and TRBJ1-2, with 8 bases fitting TRBD1. The length of the CDR3 is 14 residues. The germline gives CDR1 MDHEN, CDR2 SYDVKM. Trimming cost V 5 bases and J 8 bases; bases outside gene matches: 10. The CDR3 DNA reads as TGTGCCAGCAGTCCGGACGACAGGGGTGGCGGCTACACCTTC. This sequence encodes CASSPDDRGGGYTF.

This clonotype occurred once. This chain links TRBV5-6 with TRBJ2-1; possible D gene TRBD1, 5 bases. The CDR3 runs to 15 residues. Germline loops: CDR1 SGHDT, CDR2 YYEEEE. Trimming left V 3 bases short and J 12 bases short, with 22 bases between. The CDR3 DNA follows: TGTGCCAGCAGCTCGGTAGGCGGACAAAATGACGGGCAGTTCTTC. This translates into CASSSVGGQNDGQFF.

The chain employs TRBV10-1 and TRBJ1-1, with D possibly matching TRBD1 (6 bases). The germline V gene has CDR1 WNHNN and CDR2 SYGVQD (reference sequence). CDR3 length equals 17 residues. Trimming took 7 bases from V and 8 from J, leaving 29 bases between them. In DNA form, the CDR3 reads TGCGCCAGCATGGAGTTCGGGACAACCCTCGCCCATCACGAAGCTTTCTTT. Its protein product is CASMEFGTTLAHHEAFF.

The CDR3 coding sequence is TGTGCCAGCAGTCCCCTTTCGGCAACTAATGAAAAACTGTTTTTT. This sequence encodes CASSPLSATNEKLFF. This rearrangement joins TRBV28 to TRBJ1-4; D ambiguous. Germline V gives CDR1 MDHEN, CDR2 SYDVKM. The CDR3 contains 15 residues. Trimming cost V 5 bases and J 0 bases, with 10 bases left between them.

This clonotype occurred a few times. The rearrangement uses TRBV27 and TRBJ1-1, with 7 bases fitting TRBD1. The CDR3 loop spans 13 amino acids. Germline V gene sequence: CDR1 MNHEY, CDR2 SMNVEV (reference sequence). Trimming removed 8 bases from V and 3 bases from J; junction bases left unmatched: 6. The CDR3 is CASVGRGDTEAFF. The CDR3 DNA reads as TGTGCCAGCGTTGGCAGGGGGGACACTGAAGCTTTCTTT.

J is TRBJ1-5 and V is TRBV2, with a tentative D call TRBD1 (5 bases). Germline V gene sequence: CDR1 SNHLY, CDR2 FYNNEI. This CDR3 is built from 18 residues. Trimming took 2 bases from V and 3 from J, leaving 20 bases between them. CDR3 in amino acids: CASSEFVPGTAYNQPQHF. CDR3 sequence (DNA): TGTGCCAGCAGTGAATTTGTGCCCGGGACGGCTTACAATCAGCCCCAGCATTTT.

The rearrangement joins TRBV28 to TRBJ1-1; D gene unclear. Germline-derived CDR1 and CDR2 are MDHEN and SYDVKM. The ends were cut back, 6 bases at V and 3 bases at J, with 14 bases in the middle. The CDR3 loop spans 14 amino acids. The CDR3 loop reads CASSSLGRYTEAFF. Written as DNA, the CDR3 is TGTGCCAGCAGCTCCCTCGGAAGGTACACTGAAGCTTTCTTT.

This clonotype was observed a few times. The chain carries TRBV11-2 and TRBJ2-2, with D possibly matching TRBD1 (6 bases). Germline V gene data show CDR1 as SGHAT and CDR2 as FQNNGV. Trimming left V 4 bases short and J 1 base short, with 16 bases between. The CDR3 is made up of 17 amino acids. The CDR3 DNA follows: TGTGCCAGCAGCTCAGGGGCCGGGACACTGAACACCGGGGAGCTGTTTTTT. This encodes CASSSGAGTLNTGELFF.

The chain uses TRBV20-1 and TRBJ2-3; D gene uncertain. The CDR3 extends over 11 amino acids. The germline V gene encodes CDR1 DFQATT and CDR2 SNEGSKA (reference sequence). V lost 7 bases, J lost 0 bases, and 5 bases lay in between. The CDR3 region is CSVPSTDTQYF. The CDR3 bases are TGCAGTGTTCCTAGCACAGATACGCAGTATTTT.

Only a few counts were recorded for this clonotype. The V and J genes are TRBV4-2 and TRBJ2-7; 9 nucleotides align to TRBD1. From germline, CDR1 is LGHNA and CDR2 YNFKEQ. CDR3 size: 21 residues. J gave up 3 bases and V 0 bases, and 21 bases lay outside the gene matches. DNA of the CDR3: TGTGCCAGCAGCCAAGAGGCCGGGACAGGGAGGAAAATTAGCATCTTCTACGAGCAGTACTTC. It translates to CASSQEAGTGRKISIFYEQYF.

The rearrangement links TRBV7-9 to TRBJ1-2; the D is unclear. V lost 7 bases and J 9 bases, leaving 18 bases between the germline ends. The CDR3 loop spans 13 amino acids. Looked up from germline, CDR1 is SEHNR and CDR2 is FQNEAQ (reference sequence). CDR3 in DNA: TGTGCCAGCACCCAAGTCGGGTTAGAGAGCTACACCTTC. Protein product: CASTQVGLESYTF.